What follows are 28 T cell receptor beta chains derived from one specimen sequenced in a study of cytotoxic CD8 clonotypes in ibrutinib-treated CLL. Libraries were prepared by immunoSEQ multiplex PCR; TCRdb keeps only in-frame clonotypes and omits some of them. The sample records some 350,000 clones, roughly two thirds being singletons. Source: PBMCs, taken after 36 months of ibrutinib treatment. The receptors were gathered from a human donor with chronic lymphocytic leukemia.

The V gene is TRBV28, the J gene TRBJ2-7; either TRBD1 or TRBD2 may supply D (5 bases each). Germline V lookup: CDR1 MDHEN, CDR2 SYDVKM. This CDR3 region has 16 residues. V was shortened by 2 bases and J by 1 base, with 15 bases between the two germline ends. The CDR3 region is CASSLTMGVGSYEQYF. CDR3 in DNA: TGTGCCAGCAGTTTAACCATGGGGGTGGGTTCCTACGAGCAGTACTTC.

This clone turned up a few times. The gene calls are TRBV5-1 and TRBJ1-1; D is uncertain. Germline lookup yields CDR1 SGHRS and CDR2 YFSETQ. CDR3 length: 14 residues. Trimming took off 1 base at V and 4 bases at J, with 11 bases between the two ends. The CDR3: CASSLSHRGTEAFF. The CDR3 DNA reads as TGCGCCAGCAGCTTGAGTCACCGGGGCACTGAAGCTTTCTTT.

This clone has only a few counts. V gene TRBV15 combines with J gene TRBJ2-7; TRBD1 agrees at 8 bases. This CDR3 has 15 amino acids. Germline-derived CDR1 and CDR2 are LNHNV and YYDKDF (reference sequence). The ends lost 4 bases at V and 2 bases at J; junction bases unmatched: 7. The CDR3 loop reads CATSIRTGLAYEQYF. DNA for the CDR3: TGTGCCACCAGCATTCGGACAGGGTTAGCCTACGAGCAGTACTTC.

This clone was seen a single time. The V and J genes are TRBV5-1 and TRBJ2-2; 10 nucleotides agree with TRBD2. With 4 bases clipped from V and 4 bases from J, the junction kept 7 bases outside the gene matches. Looked up from germline, CDR1 is SGHRS and CDR2 is YFSETQ. The CDR3 runs to 16 residues. CDR3 protein: CASSTLAGAGTGELFF. CDR3 in DNA: TGCGCCAGCAGCACCCTAGCGGGAGCTGGCACCGGGGAGCTGTTTTTT.

In this sample, this clone turned up once. The V and J genes are TRBV9 and TRBJ2-4, with D maybe TRBD1 (6 bases). The CDR3 length is 14 residues. Trimming took off 7 bases at V and 6 bases at J, with 17 bases between the two ends. CDR1 and CDR2 from the germline V gene are SGDLS and YYNGEE. The CDR3 protein is CASGPWGTTNIQYF. The CDR3 DNA follows: TGTGCCAGCGGACCATGGGGGACAACAAACATTCAGTACTTC.

The chain couples TRBV6-5 to TRBJ2-7, with a tentative D call TRBD2 (6 bases). The CDR3 is 14 amino acids. V lost 2 bases to trimming and J lost 3 bases, with 11 bases between them. Germline CDR1 and CDR2: MNHEY and SVGAGI. The CDR3 spells CASSYRAGIYEQYF. CDR3 coding DNA: TGTGCCAGCAGTTACAGGGCGGGGATCTACGAGCAGTACTTC.

The rearrangement links TRBV7-6 to TRBJ1-1; D is possibly TRBD1 (5 bases). From germline, CDR1 is SGHVS and CDR2 FNYEAQ. The V and J ends lost 1 base and 7 bases respectively, with 22 bases between them. The CDR3 has 17 amino acids. CDR3 sequence: CASSLGFFRAGRGEAFF. The CDR3 nucleotides read TGTGCCAGCAGCTTAGGGTTTTTTCGGGCAGGGAGGGGTGAAGCTTTCTTT.

This chain links TRBV7-2 with TRBJ1-2; the D gene is possibly TRBD1 (5 bases). The germline gives CDR1 SGHTA, CDR2 FQGNSA. V was trimmed by 5 bases and J by 6 bases, leaving 19 bases between them. The CDR3 contains 15 residues. The CDR3 is CASSLNQGLFHGYTF. The CDR3 DNA is TGTGCCAGCAGCCTAAATCAGGGACTTTTCCATGGCTACACCTTC. Looking up the rest from reference TRBV7-2 and TRBJ1-2 gives the full variable domain: GAGVSQSPSNKVTEKGKDVELRCDPISGHTALYWYRQSLGQGLEFLIYFQGNSAPDKSGLPSDRFSAERTGGSVSTLTIQRTQQEDSAVYLCASSLNQGLFHGYTFGSGTRLTVV.

V is TRBV2 and J is TRBJ2-2, with D maybe TRBD2 (5 bases). This CDR3 region has 14 residues. The V gene lost 5 bases and the J gene lost 3 bases, with 10 bases spanning the gap. CDR1 is SNHLY and CDR2 is FYNNEI in the germline V gene. CDR3 region: CASSTSDYTGELFF. The CDR3 DNA reads as TGTGCCAGCAGTACCTCGGACTACACCGGGGAGCTGTTTTTT.

This clone was detected only a few times. The gene calls are TRBV2 and TRBJ2-7; the D call may be TRBD1 or TRBD2 (5 bases each). The V gene's germline CDR1 is SNHLY and CDR2 FYNNEI. V was pared by 5 bases and J by 3 bases, with 23 bases between. The CDR3 runs 17 residues. The CDR3 spells CASSPQFPGIGGYEQYF. CDR3 nucleotides: TGTGCCAGCAGTCCCCAATTCCCGGGGATTGGGGGCTACGAGCAGTACTTC.

The chain combines TRBV7-9 with TRBJ1-1; unclear D gene. Trimming removed 0 bases from V and 2 bases from J, with 4 bases in between. The V gene's germline CDR1 is SEHNR and CDR2 FQNEAQ (reference sequence). The CDR3 consists of 13 residues. The CDR3 is CASSLAPNTEAFF. The CDR3 bases are TGTGCCAGCAGCTTAGCCCCAAACACTGAAGCTTTCTTT.

This clone was counted only a few times. The chain combines TRBV6-4 with TRBJ2-5; D perhaps matches TRBD1 (6 bases). Trimming pared 4 bases from V and 4 bases from J, leaving 10 bases between. The CDR3 has 13 residues. Germline V gives CDR1 MRHNA, CDR2 SNTAGT. The CDR3 nucleotides are TGTGCCAGCAGTGTGGGGGCTGGAGAGACCCAGTACTTC. Its translation is CASSVGAGETQYF.

The chain is built from TRBV7-9 and TRBJ2-6, with 14 bases that match TRBD2. This CDR3 has 18 amino acids. J was trimmed by 4 bases and V by 5 bases; bases with no gene match: 7. Germline V gene lookup returns CDR1 SEHNR and CDR2 FQNEAQ (reference sequence). For the CDR3, the DNA is TGTGCCAGCAGCCCCCGACTAGCGGGGGGGCTAGGGGCCAACGTCCTGACTTTC. It yields the protein CASSPRLAGGLGANVLTF. The full variable domain, with the rest looked up from reference TRBV7-9 and TRBJ2-6, is DTGVSQNPRHKITKRGQNVTFRCDPISEHNRLYWYRQTLGQGPEFLTYFQNEAQLEKSRLLSDRFSAERPKGSFSTLEIQRTEQGDSAMYLCASSPRLAGGLGANVLTFGAGSRLTVL.

V and J are TRBV18 and TRBJ1-3, with D possibly being TRBD1 (6 bases). The ends were cut back, 6 bases at V and 4 bases at J, with 22 bases in the middle. Germline V lookup: CDR1 KGHSH, CDR2 LQKENI. The CDR3 has 17 amino acids. In nucleotides, the CDR3 is TGTGCCAGCTCTCAGAAAACCGGGACACAGGGAGGAAACACCATATATTTT. This sequence encodes CASSQKTGTQGGNTIYF.

The genes are TRBV29-1 and TRBJ2-7; D is possibly TRBD2 (5 bases). Trimming left V 1 base short and J 3 bases short, with 10 bases between. CDR1 and CDR2 (germline): SQVTM, ANQGSEA. This CDR3 has 13 amino acids. The CDR3 DNA sequence: TGCAGCGTTGAAGCGGACGGGATCTACGAGCAGTACTTC. It is translated as CSVEADGIYEQYF.

V gene TRBV28 combines with J gene TRBJ2-5; D call uncertain. The CDR3 is 11 amino acids. Germline V gene data show CDR1 as MDHEN and CDR2 as SYDVKM. V dropped 8 bases and J dropped 5 bases, with 9 bases sitting between them. CDR3 bases: TGTGCCAGCGGGTTGGGGGAGACCCAGTACTTC. Translation gives CASGLGETQYF.

Concerning this clone: In the same sample, other DNA sequences code for this CDR3. J is TRBJ2-7 and V is TRBV5-1, with a weak D call TRBD1 (5 bases). With 2 bases removed from V and 3 bases from J, the gap between germline ends came to 15 bases. Germline CDR1 is SGHRS and CDR2 is YFSETQ. This CDR3 is built from 15 residues. The CDR3 loop is CASSLTSGSRYEQYF. For the CDR3, the DNA is TGCGCCAGCAGCTTAACCTCAGGGTCGCGCTACGAGCAGTACTTC.

The chain couples TRBV19 to TRBJ2-7, with 8 positions matching TRBD1. J was trimmed by 4 bases and V by 4 bases; bases with no gene match: 6. CDR3 length: 14 amino acids. The germline V gene encodes CDR1 LNHDA and CDR2 SQIVND (reference sequence). The CDR3 DNA reads TGTGCCAGTAGTACCCGGACAGGGTGGTACGAGCAGTACTTC. Its protein product is CASSTRTGWYEQYF. Full variable domain (remainder filled in from reference TRBV19 and TRBJ2-7): DGGITQSPKYLFRKEGQNVTLSCEQNLNHDAMYWYRQDPGQGLRLIYYSQIVNDFQKGDIAEGYSVSREKKESFPLTVTSAQKNPTAFYLCASSTRTGWYEQYFGPGTRLTVT.

CDR3 bases: TGTGCCAGCAGCTTAGTAAGCGGGGGGACATATTACGAGCAGTACTTC. This translates into CASSLVSGGTYYEQYF. The chain links TRBV7-2 to TRBJ2-7; TRBD2 matches at 9 bases. The V segment lost 1 base and the J segment 4 bases; nucleotides outside the gene matches: 8. CDR3 length equals 16 residues. Germline V gene data show CDR1 as SGHTA and CDR2 as FQGNSA.

This clone was seen just once. V gene TRBV27 combines with J gene TRBJ1-4; D is unresolved. V shed 2 bases and J shed 10 bases, with 14 bases lying between them. The germline gives CDR1 MNHEY, CDR2 SMNVEV (reference sequence). The CDR3 runs 14 residues. CDR3 amino acids: CASSLSQRGAKLFF. The DNA for the CDR3 is TGTGCCAGCAGTTTAAGTCAGCGGGGTGCAAAACTGTTTTTT.

This clone was counted between two and nine times. The chain is built from TRBV29-1 and TRBJ2-7; weak D call: TRBD2 (6 bases). CDR3 length: 13 amino acids. CDR1 and CDR2 (germline): SQVTM, ANQGSEA. Trimming left V 4 bases short and J 9 bases short, with 19 bases between. The CDR3 region has the DNA TGCAGCGTTGTCTACGGACTATCACCTTTGCAGTACTTC. Translating gives CSVVYGLSPLQYF.

V gene TRBV9 combines with J gene TRBJ2-7; the D gene is possibly TRBD1 (5 bases). The V end was cut by 3 bases, the J end by 2 bases, with 12 bases between. Germline V gives CDR1 SGDLS, CDR2 YYNGEE. The CDR3 loop spans 14 amino acids. CDR3 amino acids: CASSAAGWAYEQYF. The CDR3 nucleotides are TGTGCCAGCAGCGCGGCAGGGTGGGCCTACGAGCAGTACTTC.

Details on this clone: Other DNA sequences within the sample encode an identical CDR3. V usage is TRBV7-9 and J usage is TRBJ1-2, with 9 nucleotides matching TRBD1. CDR1 is SEHNR and CDR2 is FQNEAQ in the germline V gene (reference sequence). The CDR3 length is 14 residues. V dropped 5 bases and J dropped 4; count of bases not matched to a gene: 5. The CDR3 spells CASSLGQGSYGYTF. For the CDR3, the DNA is TGTGCCAGCAGCCTCGGACAGGGGAGCTATGGCTACACCTTC. Drawing the rest from reference TRBV7-9 and TRBJ1-2, the complete variable domain is DTGVSQNPRHKITKRGQNVTFRCDPISEHNRLYWYRQTLGQGPEFLTYFQNEAQLEKSRLLSDRFSAERPKGSFSTLEIQRTEQGDSAMYLCASSLGQGSYGYTFGSGTRLTVV.

The chain carries TRBV7-2 and TRBJ2-5; D not certain. Germline CDR1 reads SGHTA; CDR2 reads FQGNSA. The CDR3 has 14 amino acids. V was pared by 0 bases and J by 7 bases, with 12 bases between. As DNA, the CDR3 is TGTGCCAGCAGCTTAGCGGGATCGCCCCGGACCCAGTACTTC. Protein sequence: CASSLAGSPRTQYF.

V is TRBV18 and J is TRBJ1-6, with 7 positions matching TRBD1. Trimming removed 4 bases from V and 5 bases from J; junction bases left unmatched: 2. The germline V gene has CDR1 KGHSH and CDR2 LQKENI. The CDR3 runs to 14 residues. The chain's CDR3 is CASSRDRDNSPLHF. CDR3 DNA sequence: TGTGCCAGCTCACGGGACAGAGATAATTCACCCCTCCACTTT.

The chain employs TRBV9 and TRBJ2-7; TRBD1 is a possible D gene (6 bases). Germline V gene lookup returns CDR1 SGDLS and CDR2 YYNGEE. The V gene lost 5 bases and the J gene lost 3 bases, with 9 bases spanning the gap. The CDR3 runs to 12 residues. In DNA, the CDR3 is TGTGCCAGCAGGGACAGAGACTACGAGCAGTACTTC. Protein sequence: CASRDRDYEQYF.

In this sample, this clone turned up a few times. This chain uses TRBV19 with TRBJ1-5; TRBD1 aligns across 10 bases. This CDR3 has 15 residues. The germline V gene encodes CDR1 LNHDA and CDR2 SQIVND (reference sequence). V gave up 10 bases and J gave up 3 bases; unmatched junction bases: 9. CDR3 bases: TGTGCCAACCGGAAGGACAGGGGGAACAATCAGCCCCAGCATTTT. Protein sequence: CANRKDRGNNQPQHF.

This clone was found a few times. The gene calls are TRBV25-1 and TRBJ1-6; the D is unclear. This CDR3 contains 15 residues. Trimming took off 8 bases at V and 5 bases at J, with 16 bases between the two ends. CDR1 is MGHDK, CDR2 SYGVNS, per germline. CDR3 residues: CASGEDGFDNSPLHF. The CDR3 DNA sequence: TGTGCCAGCGGGGAAGACGGTTTTGATAATTCACCCCTCCACTTT.